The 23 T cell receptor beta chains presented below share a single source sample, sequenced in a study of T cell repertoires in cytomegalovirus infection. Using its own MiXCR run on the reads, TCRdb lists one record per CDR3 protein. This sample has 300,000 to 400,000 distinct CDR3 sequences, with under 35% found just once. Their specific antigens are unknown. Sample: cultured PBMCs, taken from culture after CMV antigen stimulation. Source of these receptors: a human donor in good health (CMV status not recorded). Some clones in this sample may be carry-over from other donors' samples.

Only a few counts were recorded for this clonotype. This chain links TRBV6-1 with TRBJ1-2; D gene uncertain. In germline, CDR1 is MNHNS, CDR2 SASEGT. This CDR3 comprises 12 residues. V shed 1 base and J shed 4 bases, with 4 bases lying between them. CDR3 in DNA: TGTGCCAGCAGTGAAGGAAGCTATGGCTACACCTTC. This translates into CASSEGSYGYTF.

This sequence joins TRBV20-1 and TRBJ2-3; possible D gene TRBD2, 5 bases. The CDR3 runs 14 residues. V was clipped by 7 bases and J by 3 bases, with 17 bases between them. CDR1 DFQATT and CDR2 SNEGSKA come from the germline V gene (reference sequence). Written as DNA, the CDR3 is TGCAGTGGCCCTGGGAGCGGAGAGACAGATACGCAGTATTTT. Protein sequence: CSGPGSGETDTQYF.

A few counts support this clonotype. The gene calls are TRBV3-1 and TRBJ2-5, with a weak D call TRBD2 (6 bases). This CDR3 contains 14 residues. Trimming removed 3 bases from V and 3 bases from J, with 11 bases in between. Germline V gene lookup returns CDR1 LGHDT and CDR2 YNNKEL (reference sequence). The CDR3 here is CASSQMRGKETQYF. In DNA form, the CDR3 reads TGTGCCAGCAGCCAGATGCGGGGAAAAGAGACCCAGTACTTC.

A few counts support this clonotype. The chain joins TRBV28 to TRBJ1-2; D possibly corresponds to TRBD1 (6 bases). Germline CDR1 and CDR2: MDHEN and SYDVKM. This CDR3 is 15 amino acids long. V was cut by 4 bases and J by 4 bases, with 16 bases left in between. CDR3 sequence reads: CASSSHTGNSYGYTF. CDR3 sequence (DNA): TGTGCCAGCAGTTCACACACAGGGAACTCCTATGGCTACACCTTC.

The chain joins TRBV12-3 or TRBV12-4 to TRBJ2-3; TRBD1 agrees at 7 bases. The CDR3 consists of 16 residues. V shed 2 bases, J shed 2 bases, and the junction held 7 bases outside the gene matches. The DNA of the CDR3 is TGTGCCAGCAGTTTACAGGGGGTCGCCGACACAGATACGCAGTATTTT. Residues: CASSLQGVADTDTQYF.

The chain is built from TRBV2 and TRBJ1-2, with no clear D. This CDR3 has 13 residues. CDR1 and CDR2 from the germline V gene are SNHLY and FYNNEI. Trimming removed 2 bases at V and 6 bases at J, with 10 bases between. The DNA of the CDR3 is TGTGCCAGCAGTGAACAACTAGTGGATGGCTACACCTTC. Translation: CASSEQLVDGYTF.

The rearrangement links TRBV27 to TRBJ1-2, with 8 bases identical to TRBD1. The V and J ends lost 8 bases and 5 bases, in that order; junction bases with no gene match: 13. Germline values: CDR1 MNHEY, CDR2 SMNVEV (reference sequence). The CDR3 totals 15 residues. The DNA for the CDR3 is TGTGCCAGCTCTAACACAGGGGGGTTAGGATATGGCTACACCTTC. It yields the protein CASSNTGGLGYGYTF.

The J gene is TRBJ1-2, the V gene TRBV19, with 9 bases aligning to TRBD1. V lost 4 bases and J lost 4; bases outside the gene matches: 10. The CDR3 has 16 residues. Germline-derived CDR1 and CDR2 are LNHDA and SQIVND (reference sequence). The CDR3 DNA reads TGTGCCAGTAGTACCTCCGGAGGGACAGGGATCTATGGCTACACCTTC. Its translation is CASSTSGGTGIYGYTF.

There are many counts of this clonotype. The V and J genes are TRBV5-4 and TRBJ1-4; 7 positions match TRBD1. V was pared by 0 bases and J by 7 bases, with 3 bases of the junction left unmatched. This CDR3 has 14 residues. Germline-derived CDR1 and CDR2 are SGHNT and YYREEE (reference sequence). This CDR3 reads CASSLDRGGEKLFF. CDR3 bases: TGTGCCAGCAGCTTGGACAGGGGAGGTGAAAAACTGTTTTTT.

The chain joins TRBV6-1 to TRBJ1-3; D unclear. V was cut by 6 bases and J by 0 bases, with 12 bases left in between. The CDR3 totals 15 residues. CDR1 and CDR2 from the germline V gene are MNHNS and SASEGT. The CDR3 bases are TGTGCCAGCAGCTACCCAATGAGCTCTGGAAACACCATATATTTT. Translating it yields CASSYPMSSGNTIYF.

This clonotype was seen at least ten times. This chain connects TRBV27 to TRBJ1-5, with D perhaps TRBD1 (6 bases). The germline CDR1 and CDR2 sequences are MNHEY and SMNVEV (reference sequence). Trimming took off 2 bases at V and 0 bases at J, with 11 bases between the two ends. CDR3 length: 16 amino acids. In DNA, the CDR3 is TGTGCCAGCAGTTTAAATGGACAGAGTAGCAATCAGCCCCAGCATTTT. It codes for CASSLNGQSSNQPQHF.

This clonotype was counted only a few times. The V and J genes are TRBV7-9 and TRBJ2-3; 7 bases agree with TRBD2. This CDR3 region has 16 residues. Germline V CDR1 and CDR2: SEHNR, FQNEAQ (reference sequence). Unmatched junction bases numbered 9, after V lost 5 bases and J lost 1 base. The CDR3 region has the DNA TGTGCCAGCAGCCCCACGGGAGCGGGACGCACAGATACGCAGTATTTT. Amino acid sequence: CASSPTGAGRTDTQYF. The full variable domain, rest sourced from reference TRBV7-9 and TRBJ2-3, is DTGVSQNPRHKITKRGQNVTFRCDPISEHNRLYWYRQTLGQGPEFLTYFQNEAQLEKSRLLSDRFSAERPKGSFSTLEIQRTEQGDSAMYLCASSPTGAGRTDTQYFGPGTRLTVL.

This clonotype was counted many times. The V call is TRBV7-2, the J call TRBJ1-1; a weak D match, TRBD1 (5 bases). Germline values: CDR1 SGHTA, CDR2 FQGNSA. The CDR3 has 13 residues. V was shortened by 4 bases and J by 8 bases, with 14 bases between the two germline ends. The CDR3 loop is CASSYRQTVEAFF. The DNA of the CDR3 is TGTGCCAGCAGCTACAGACAGACCGTAGAAGCTTTCTTT.

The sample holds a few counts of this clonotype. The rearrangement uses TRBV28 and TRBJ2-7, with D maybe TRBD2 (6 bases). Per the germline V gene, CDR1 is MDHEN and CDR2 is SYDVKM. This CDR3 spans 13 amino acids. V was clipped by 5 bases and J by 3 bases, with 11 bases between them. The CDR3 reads CASSGGTYYEQYF. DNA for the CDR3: TGTGCCAGCAGTGGGGGGACTTACTACGAGCAGTACTTC.

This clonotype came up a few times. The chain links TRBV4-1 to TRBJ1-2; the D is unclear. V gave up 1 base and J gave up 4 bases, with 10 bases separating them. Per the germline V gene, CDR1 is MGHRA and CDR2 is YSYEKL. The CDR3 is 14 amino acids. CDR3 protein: CASSQGDRTYGYTF. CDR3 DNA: TGCGCCAGCAGCCAAGGGGATCGGACCTATGGCTACACCTTC.

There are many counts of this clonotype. The CDR3, as DNA: TGTGCCAGCAACAAGGGTTTAAACACTGAAGCTTTCTTT. Its translation: CASNKGLNTEAFF. V and J are TRBV6-2 or TRBV6-3 and TRBJ1-1; D remains ambiguous. The CDR3 runs 13 residues. Trimming pared 7 bases from V and 2 bases from J, leaving 11 bases between. Looked up from germline, CDR1 is MNHEY and CDR2 is SVGEGT.

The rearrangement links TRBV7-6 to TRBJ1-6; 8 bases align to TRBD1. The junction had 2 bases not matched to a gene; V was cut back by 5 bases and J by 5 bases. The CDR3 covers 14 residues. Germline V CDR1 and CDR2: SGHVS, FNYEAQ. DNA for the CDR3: TGTGCCAGCAGCACGACAGGGGATAATTCACCCCTCCACTTT. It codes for CASSTTGDNSPLHF.

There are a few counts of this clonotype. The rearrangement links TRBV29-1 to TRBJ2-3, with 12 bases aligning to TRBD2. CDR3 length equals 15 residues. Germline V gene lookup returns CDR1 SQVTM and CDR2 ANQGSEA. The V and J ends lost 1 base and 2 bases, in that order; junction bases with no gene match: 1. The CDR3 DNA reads TGCAGCGTTGAAGGGACTAGCGGGGTCACAGATACGCAGTATTTT. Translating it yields CSVEGTSGVTDTQYF.

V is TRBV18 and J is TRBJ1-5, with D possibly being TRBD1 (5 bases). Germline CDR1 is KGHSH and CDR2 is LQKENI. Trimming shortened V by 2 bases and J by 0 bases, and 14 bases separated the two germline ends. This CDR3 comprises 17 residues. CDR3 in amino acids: CASSPNPGPYSNQPQHF. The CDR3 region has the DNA TGTGCCAGCTCACCAAATCCGGGACCCTATAGCAATCAGCCCCAGCATTTT.

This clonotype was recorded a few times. The CDR3: CSGRKVAGGGNTGELFF. CDR3 bases: TGCAGCGGGCGGAAGGTCGCGGGAGGGGGCAACACCGGGGAGCTGTTTTTT. The rearrangement joins TRBV29-1 to TRBJ2-2; 9 nucleotides match TRBD2. Germline CDR1 and CDR2: SQVTM and ANQGSEA. CDR3 length: 17 residues. V lost 7 bases to trimming and J lost 2 bases; unmatched junction nucleotides: 14.

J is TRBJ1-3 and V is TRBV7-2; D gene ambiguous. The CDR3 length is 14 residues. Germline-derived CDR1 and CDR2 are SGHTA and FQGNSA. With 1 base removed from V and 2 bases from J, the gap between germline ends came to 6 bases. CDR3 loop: CASSLDPAGNTIYF. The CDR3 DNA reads TGTGCCAGCAGCTTAGATCCAGCTGGAAACACCATATATTTT.

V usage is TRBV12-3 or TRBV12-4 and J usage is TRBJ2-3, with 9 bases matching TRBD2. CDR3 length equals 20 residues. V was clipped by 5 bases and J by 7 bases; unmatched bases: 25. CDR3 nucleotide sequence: TGTGCCAGCAGTCCTGCCGGGACCCAGGGGACTAGCCCCCCGACGTATACGCAGTATTTT. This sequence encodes CASSPAGTQGTSPPTYTQYF.

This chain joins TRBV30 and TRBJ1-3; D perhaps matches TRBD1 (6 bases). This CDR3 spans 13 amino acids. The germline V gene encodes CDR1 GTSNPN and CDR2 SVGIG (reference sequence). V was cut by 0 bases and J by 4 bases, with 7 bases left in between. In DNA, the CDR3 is TGTGCCTGGAGTGTACAGGGCGGAAACACCATATATTTT. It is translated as CAWSVQGGNTIYF.